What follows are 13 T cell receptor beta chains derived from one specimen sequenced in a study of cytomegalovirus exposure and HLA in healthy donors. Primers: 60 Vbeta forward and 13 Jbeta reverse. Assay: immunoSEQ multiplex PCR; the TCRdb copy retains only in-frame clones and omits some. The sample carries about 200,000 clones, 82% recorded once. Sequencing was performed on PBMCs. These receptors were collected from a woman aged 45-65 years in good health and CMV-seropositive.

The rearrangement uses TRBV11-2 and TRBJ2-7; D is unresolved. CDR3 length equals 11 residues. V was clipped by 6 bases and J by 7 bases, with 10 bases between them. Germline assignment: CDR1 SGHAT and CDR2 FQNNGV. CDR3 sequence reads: CASRKTREQYF. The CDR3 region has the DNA TGTGCCAGCAGAAAAACGAGAGAGCAGTACTTC.

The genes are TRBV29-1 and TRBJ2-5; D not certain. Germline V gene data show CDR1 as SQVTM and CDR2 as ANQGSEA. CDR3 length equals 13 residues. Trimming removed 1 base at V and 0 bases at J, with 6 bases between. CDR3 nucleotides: TGCAGCGTTGAAGCCGGGTACCAAGAGACCCAGTACTTC. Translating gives CSVEAGYQETQYF.

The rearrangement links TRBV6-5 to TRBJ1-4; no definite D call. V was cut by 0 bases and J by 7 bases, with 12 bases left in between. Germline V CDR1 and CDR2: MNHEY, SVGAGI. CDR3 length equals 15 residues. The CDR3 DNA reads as TGTGCCAGCAGTTACTCGCTGCGGGGAGCTGAAAAACTGTTTTTT. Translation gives CASSYSLRGAEKLFF.

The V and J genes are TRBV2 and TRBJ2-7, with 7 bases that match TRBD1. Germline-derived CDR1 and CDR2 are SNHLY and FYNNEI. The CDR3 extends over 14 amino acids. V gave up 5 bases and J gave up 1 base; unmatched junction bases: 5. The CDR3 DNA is TGTGCCAGCAGTCTCCCGGGACAGTCCTACGAGCAGTACTTC. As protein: CASSLPGQSYEQYF. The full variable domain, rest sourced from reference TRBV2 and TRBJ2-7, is EPEVTQTPSHQVTQMGQEVILRCVPISNHLYFYWYRQILGQKVEFLVSFYNNEISEKSEIFDDQFSVERPDGSNFTLKIRSTKLEDSAMYFCASSLPGQSYEQYFGPGTRLTVT.

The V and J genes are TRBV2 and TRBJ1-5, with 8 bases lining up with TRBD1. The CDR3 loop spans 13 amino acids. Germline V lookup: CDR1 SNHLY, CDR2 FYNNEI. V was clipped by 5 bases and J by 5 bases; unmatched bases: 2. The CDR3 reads CASSRQGYQPQHF. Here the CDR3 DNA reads TGTGCCAGCAGTCGACAGGGGTATCAGCCCCAGCATTTT.

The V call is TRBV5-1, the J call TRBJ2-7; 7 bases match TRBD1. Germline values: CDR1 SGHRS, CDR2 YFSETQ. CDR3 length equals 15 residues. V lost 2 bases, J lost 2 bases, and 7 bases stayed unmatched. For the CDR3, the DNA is TGCGCCAGCAGCTTTGGACAGGCCGCTGCCTACGAGCAGTACTTC. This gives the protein CASSFGQAAAYEQYF.

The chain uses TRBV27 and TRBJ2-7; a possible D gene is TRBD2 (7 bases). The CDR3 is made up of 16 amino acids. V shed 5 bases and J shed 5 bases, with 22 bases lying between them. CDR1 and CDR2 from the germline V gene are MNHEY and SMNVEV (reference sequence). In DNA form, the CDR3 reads TGTGCCAGCAGTCCCTATCGTGCGGGGGCCATCGACGAGCAGTACTTC. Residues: CASSPYRAGAIDEQYF.

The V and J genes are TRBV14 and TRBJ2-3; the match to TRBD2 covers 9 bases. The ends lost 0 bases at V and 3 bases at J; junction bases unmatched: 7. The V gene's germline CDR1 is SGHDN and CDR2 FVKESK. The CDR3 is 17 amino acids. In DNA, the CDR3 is TGTGCCAGCAGCCAAGATCCGGCGGGAGGGCCGACAGATACGCAGTATTTT. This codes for CASSQDPAGGPTDTQYF.

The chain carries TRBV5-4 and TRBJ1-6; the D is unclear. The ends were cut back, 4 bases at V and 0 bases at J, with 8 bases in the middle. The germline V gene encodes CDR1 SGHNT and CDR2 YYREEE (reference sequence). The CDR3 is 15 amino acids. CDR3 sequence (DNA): TGTGCCAGCAGCCGACAAAGCTCCTATAATTCACCCCTCCACTTT. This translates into CASSRQSSYNSPLHF.

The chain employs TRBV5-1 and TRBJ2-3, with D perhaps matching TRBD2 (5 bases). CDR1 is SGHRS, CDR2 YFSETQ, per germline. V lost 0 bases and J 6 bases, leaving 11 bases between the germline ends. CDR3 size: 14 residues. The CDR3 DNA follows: TGCGCCAGCAGCTTGGCCATGAGGGTTGATACGCAGTATTTT. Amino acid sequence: CASSLAMRVDTQYF.

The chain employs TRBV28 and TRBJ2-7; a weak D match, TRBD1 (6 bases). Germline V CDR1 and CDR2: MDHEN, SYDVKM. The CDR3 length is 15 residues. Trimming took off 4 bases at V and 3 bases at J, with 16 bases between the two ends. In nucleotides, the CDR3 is TGTGCCAGCAGTTCCGATGGGACAAACTTCTACGAGCAGTACTTC. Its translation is CASSSDGTNFYEQYF.

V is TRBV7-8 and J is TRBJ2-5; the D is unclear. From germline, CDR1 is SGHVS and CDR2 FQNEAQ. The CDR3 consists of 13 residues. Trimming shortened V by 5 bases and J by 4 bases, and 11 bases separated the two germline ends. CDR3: CASSVGPGETQYF. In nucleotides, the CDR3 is TGTGCCAGCAGCGTAGGACCAGGAGAGACCCAGTACTTC.

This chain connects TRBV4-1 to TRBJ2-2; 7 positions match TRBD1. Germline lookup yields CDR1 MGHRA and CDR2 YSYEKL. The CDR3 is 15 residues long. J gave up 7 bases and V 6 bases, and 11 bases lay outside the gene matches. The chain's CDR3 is CASRRGQAGGGELFF. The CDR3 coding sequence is TGCGCCAGCAGACGCGGACAGGCCGGAGGCGGGGAGCTGTTTTTT.